This T cell receptor beta chain was found in a study of T-cell memory formation after mild COVID-19. General study findings and limits: Researchers report contracting CD4+ clones mostly in CM and EM, with CD8+ clones in EMRA. For second-wave clones that peaked at day 37, SARS-CoV-2 specificity went unverified.

Employing constant-segment primers, 5'RACE generated TCR alpha and TCR beta cDNA libraries bearing sample barcodes and UMIs. TCRdb recomputed calls from the 5' RACE reads with MiXCR, one row per CDR3 protein. This table has around 210,000 distinct CDR3 sequences, around 9.1% appearing once. Turning to this clonotype: Its antigen is as yet unknown.

The CDR3 has 17 amino acids. Losses at the gene ends were 5 bases for V and 0 bases for J; bases not matched to a gene: 10. CDR1 and CDR2 (germline): SGHTA, FQGNSA. Specimen: PBMCs or a T cell subset sorted from them (not recorded which). The sequence was collected from a man aged 18-30 years who had mild COVID-19 (a few samples of this study predate the infection). Cell type and time point are not known. V gene TRBV7-2 combines with J gene TRBJ2-1; TRBD1 matches 7 bases. The CDR3 DNA reads as TGTGCCAGCAGCCACCCGACAGGGAGCCTCTCCTACAATGAGCAGTTCTTC. Amino acids: CASSHPTGSLSYNEQFF.